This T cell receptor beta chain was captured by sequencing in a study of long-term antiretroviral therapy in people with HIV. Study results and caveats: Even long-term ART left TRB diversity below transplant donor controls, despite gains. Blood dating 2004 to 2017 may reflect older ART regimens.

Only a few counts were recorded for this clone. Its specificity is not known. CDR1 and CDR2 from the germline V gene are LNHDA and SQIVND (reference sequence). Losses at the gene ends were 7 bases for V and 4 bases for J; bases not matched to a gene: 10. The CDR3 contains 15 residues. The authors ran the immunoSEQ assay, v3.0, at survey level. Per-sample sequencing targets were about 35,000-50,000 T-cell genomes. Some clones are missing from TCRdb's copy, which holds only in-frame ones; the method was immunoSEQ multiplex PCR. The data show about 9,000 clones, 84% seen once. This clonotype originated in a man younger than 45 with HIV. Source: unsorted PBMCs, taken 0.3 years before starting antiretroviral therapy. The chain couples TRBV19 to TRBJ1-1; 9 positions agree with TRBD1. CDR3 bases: TGTGCCAGTACCACAGGGGGCTTAGGCGGCACTGAAGCTTTCTTT. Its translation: CASTTGGLGGTEAFF.